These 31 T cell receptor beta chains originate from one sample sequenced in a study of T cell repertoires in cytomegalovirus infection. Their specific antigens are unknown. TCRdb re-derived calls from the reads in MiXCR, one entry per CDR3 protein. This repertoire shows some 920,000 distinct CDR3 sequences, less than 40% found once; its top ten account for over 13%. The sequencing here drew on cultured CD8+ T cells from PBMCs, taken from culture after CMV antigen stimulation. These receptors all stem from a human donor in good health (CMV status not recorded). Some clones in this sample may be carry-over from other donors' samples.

The CDR3 sequence: CASSLVGRDEQYF. The CDR3 region has the DNA TGTGCCAGCAGTTTAGTCGGGAGGGACGAGCAGTACTTC. The chain joins TRBV27 to TRBJ2-7, with TRBD2 matching over 8 bases. This CDR3 comprises 13 residues. Germline CDR1 reads MNHEY; CDR2 reads SMNVEV (reference sequence). Trimming took 2 bases from V and 5 from J; bases not matched to a gene: 2.

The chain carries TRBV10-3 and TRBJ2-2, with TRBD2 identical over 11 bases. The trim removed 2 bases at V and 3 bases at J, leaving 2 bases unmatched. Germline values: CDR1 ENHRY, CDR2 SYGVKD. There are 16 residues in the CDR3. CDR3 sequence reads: CAISEPGLADTGELFF. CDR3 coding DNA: TGTGCCATCAGTGAGCCGGGACTAGCGGACACCGGGGAGCTGTTTTTT.

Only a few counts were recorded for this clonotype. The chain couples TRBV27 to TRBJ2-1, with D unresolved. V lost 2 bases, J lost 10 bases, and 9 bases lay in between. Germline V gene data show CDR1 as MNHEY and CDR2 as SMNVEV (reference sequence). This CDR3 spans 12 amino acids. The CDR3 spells CASSLVGWEQFF. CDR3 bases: TGTGCCAGCAGTTTAGTGGGCTGGGAGCAGTTCTTC.

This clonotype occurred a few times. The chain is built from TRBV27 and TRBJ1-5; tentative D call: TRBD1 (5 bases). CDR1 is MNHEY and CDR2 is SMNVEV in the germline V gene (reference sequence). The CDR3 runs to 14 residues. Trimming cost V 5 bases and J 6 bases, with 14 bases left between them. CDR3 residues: CASSRGRERQPQHF. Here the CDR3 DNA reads TGTGCCAGCAGTCGGGGGAGGGAACGTCAGCCCCAGCATTTT.

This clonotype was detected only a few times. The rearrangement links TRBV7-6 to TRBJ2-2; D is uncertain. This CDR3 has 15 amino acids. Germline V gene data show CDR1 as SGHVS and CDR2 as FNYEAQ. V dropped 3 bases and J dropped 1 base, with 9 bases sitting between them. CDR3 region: CASSFRVQNTGELFF. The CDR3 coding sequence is TGTGCCAGCAGCTTTAGGGTTCAGAACACCGGGGAGCTGTTTTTT.

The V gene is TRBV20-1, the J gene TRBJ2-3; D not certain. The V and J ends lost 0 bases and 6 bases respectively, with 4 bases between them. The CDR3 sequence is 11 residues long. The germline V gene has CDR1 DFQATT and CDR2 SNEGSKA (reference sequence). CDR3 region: CSARDADTQYF. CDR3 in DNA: TGCAGTGCTAGAGATGCCGATACGCAGTATTTT.

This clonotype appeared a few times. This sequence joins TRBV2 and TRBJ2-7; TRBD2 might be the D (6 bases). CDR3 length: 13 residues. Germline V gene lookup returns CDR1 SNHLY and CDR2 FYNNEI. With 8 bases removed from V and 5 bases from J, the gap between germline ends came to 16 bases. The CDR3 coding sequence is TGTGCCAGCGATCTTGGGACTGAAGACGAGCAGTACTTC. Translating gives CASDLGTEDEQYF.

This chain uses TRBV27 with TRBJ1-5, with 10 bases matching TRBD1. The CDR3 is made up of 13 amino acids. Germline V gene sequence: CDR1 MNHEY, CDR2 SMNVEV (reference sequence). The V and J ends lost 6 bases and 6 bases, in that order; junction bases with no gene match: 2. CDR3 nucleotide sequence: TGTGCCAGCAGGGGACAGGGGATTCAGCCCCAGCATTTT. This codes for CASRGQGIQPQHF.

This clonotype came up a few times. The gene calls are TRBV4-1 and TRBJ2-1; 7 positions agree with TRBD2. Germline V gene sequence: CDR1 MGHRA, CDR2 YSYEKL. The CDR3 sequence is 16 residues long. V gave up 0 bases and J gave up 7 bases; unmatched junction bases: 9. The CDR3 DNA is TGCGCCAGCAGCCAAGATGGGCTAGCGGCCTTGAATGAGCAGTTCTTC. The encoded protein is CASSQDGLAALNEQFF.

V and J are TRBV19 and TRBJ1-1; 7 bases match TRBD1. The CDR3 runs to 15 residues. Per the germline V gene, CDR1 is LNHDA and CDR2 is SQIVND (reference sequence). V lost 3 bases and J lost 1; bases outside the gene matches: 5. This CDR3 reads CASSISGGWNTEAFF. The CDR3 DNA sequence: TGTGCCAGTAGTATTTCAGGGGGATGGAACACTGAAGCTTTCTTT.

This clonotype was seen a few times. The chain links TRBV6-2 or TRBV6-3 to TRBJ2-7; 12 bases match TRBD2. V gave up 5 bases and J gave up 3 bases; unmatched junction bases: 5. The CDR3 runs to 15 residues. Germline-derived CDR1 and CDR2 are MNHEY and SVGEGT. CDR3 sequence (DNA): TGTGCCAGCAGTATCGGACTAGCGGGGCGCTACGAGCAGTACGTC. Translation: CASSIGLAGRYEQYV.

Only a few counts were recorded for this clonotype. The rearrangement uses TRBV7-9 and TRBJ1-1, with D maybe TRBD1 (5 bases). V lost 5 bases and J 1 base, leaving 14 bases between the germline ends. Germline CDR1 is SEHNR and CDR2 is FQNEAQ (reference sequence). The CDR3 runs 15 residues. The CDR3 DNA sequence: TGTGCCAGCAGCGGACAAGGAGATTGGAACACTGAAGCTTTCTTT. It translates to CASSGQGDWNTEAFF. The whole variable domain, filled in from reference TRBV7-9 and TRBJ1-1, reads DTGVSQNPRHKITKRGQNVTFRCDPISEHNRLYWYRQTLGQGPEFLTYFQNEAQLEKSRLLSDRFSAERPKGSFSTLEIQRTEQGDSAMYLCASSGQGDWNTEAFFGQGTRLTVV.

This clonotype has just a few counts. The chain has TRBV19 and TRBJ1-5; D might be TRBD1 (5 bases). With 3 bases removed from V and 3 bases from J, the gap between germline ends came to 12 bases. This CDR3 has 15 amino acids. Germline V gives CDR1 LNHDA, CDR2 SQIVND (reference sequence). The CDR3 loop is CASSISGQFNQPQHF. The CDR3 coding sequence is TGTGCCAGTAGTATCTCAGGGCAGTTCAATCAGCCCCAGCATTTT. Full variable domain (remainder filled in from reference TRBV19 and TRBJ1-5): DGGITQSPKYLFRKEGQNVTLSCEQNLNHDAMYWYRQDPGQGLRLIYYSQIVNDFQKGDIAEGYSVSREKKESFPLTVTSAQKNPTAFYLCASSISGQFNQPQHFGDGTRLSIL.

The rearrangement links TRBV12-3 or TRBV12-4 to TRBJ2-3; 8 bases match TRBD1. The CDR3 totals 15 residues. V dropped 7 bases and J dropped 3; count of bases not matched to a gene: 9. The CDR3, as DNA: TGTGCCAGCATCCCAGGGGGCATTGTGACAGATACGCAGTATTTT. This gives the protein CASIPGGIVTDTQYF.

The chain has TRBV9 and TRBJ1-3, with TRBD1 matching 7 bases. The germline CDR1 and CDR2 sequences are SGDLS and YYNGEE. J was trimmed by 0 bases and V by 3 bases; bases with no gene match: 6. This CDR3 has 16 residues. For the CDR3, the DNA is TGTGCCAGCAGCGCGGGACAGAGATACTCTGGAAACACCATATATTTT. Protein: CASSAGQRYSGNTIYF.

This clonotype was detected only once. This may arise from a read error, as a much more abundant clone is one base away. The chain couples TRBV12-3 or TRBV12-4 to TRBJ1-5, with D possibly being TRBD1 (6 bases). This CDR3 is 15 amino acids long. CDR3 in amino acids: CTSSYTGLGNQPQHF. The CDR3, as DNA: TGTACCAGCAGCTACACAGGGTTGGGGAATCAGCCCCAGCATTTT.

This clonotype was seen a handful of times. The chain's CDR3 is CASSVGGAGGPGEQFF. CDR3 bases: TGTGCCAGCAGCGTAGGAGGGGCGGGGGGGCCTGGGGAGCAGTTCTTC. The V gene is TRBV9, the J gene TRBJ2-1, with 9 bases identical to TRBD2. The CDR3 runs 16 residues. V shed 0 bases and J 10 bases; nucleotides not matched to a gene: 11. From germline, CDR1 is SGDLS and CDR2 YYNGEE.

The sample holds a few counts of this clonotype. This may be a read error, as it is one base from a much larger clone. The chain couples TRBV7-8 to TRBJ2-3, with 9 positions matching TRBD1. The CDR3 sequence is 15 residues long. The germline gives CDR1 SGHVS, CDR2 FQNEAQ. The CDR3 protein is CANSFRDREGDTQYF. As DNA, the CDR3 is TGTGCCAACAGCTTCCGGGACAGGGAGGGAGATACGCAGTATTTT.

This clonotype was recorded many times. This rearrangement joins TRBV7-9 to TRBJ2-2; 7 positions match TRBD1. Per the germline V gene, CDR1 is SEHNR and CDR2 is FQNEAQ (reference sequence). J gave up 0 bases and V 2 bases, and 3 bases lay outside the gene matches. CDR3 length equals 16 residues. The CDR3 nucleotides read TGTGCCAGCAGCTTATCAGGGGGACCGAACACCGGGGAGCTGTTTTTT. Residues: CASSLSGGPNTGELFF.

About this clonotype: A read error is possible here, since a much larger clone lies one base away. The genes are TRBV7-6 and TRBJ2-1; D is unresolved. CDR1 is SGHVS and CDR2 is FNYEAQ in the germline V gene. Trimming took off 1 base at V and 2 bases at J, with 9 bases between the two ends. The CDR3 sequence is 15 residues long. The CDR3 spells CASSLVRATYNEQFF. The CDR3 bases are TGTGCCAGCAGCTTAGTACGGGCAACCTACAATGAGCAGTTCTTC. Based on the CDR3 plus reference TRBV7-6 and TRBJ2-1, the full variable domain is GAGVSQSPRYKVTKRGQDVALRCDPISGHVSLYWYRQALGQGPEFLTYFNYEAQQDKSGLPNDRFSAERPEGSISTLTIQRTEQRDSAMYRCASSLVRATYNEQFFGPGTRLTVL.

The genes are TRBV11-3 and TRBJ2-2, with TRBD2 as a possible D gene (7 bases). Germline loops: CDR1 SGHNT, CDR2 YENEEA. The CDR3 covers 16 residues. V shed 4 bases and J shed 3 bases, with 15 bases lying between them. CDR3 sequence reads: CASSSRGGEDTGELFF. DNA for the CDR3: TGTGCCAGCAGCTCTAGGGGGGGGGAAGACACCGGGGAGCTGTTTTTT.

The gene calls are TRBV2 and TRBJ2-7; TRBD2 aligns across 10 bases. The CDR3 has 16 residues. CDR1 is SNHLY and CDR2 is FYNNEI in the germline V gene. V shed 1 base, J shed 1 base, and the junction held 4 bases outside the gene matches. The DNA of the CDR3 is TGTGCCAGCAGTGAAGGTTGGACTAGCGGTTCCTACGAGCAGTACTTC. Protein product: CASSEGWTSGSYEQYF.

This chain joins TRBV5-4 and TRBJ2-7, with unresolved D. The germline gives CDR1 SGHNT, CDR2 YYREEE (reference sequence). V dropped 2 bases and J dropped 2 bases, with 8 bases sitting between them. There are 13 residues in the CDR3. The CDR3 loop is CASSFALAYEQYV. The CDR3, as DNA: TGTGCCAGCAGCTTTGCCTTGGCCTACGAGCAGTACGTC.

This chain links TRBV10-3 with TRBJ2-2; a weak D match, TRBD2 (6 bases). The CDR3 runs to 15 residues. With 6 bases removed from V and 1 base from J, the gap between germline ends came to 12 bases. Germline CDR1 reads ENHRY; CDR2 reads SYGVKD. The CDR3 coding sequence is TGTGCCATCAGCTTAAGGGACTTGAACACCGGGGAGCTGTTTTTT. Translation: CAISLRDLNTGELFF.

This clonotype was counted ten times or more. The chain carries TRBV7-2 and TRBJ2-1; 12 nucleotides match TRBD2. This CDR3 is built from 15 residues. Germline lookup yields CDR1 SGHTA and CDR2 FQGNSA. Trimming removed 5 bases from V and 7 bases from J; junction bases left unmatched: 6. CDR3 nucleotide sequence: TGTGCCAGCAGCGGGCTAGCGGGGGGGCCTAATGAGCAGTTCTTC. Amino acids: CASSGLAGGPNEQFF.

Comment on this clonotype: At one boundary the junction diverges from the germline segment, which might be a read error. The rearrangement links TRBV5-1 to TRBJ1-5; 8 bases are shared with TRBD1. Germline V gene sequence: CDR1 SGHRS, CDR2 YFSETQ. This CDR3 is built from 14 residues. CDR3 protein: CASSAGQGKQPQHF. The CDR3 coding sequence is TGCGCCAGCAGCGCAGGACAGGGCAAACAGCCCCAGCATTTT.

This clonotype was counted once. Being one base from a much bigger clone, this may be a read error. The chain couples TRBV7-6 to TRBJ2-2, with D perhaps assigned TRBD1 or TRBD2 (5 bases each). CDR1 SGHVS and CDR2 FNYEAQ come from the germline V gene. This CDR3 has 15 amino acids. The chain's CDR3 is CASRTRGGRTEELFF. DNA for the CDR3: TGTGCCAGCAGAACCCGTGGGGGAAGGACCGAGGAGCTGTTTTTT.

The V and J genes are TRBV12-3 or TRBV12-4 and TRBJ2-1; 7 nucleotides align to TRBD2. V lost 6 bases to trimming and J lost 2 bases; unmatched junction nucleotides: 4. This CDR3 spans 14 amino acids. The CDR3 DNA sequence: TGTGCCAGCAGCGAGACTAGCCCCTACAATGAGCAGTTCTTC. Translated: CASSETSPYNEQFF.

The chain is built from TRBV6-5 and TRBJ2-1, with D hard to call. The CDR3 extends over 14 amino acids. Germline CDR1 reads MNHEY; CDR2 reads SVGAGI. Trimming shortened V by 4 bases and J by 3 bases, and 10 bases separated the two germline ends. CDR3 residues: CASSLSRLYNEQFF. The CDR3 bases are TGTGCCAGCAGTTTATCCAGACTCTACAATGAGCAGTTCTTC.

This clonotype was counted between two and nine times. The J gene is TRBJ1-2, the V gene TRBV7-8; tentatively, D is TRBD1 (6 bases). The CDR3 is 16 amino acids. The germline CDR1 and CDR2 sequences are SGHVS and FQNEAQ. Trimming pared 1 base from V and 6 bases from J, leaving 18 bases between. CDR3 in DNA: TGTGCCAGCAGCTTAGTACGGAGGGGGGCGCAGGATGGCTACACCTTC. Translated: CASSLVRRGAQDGYTF.

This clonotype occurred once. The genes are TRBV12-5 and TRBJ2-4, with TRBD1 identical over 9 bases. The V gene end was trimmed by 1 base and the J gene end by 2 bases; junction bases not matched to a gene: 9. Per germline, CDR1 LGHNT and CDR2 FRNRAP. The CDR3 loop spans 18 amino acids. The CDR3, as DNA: TGTGCTAGTGGTTTGGGGACAGGGGCGCCGAGGACCAAAAACATTCAGTACTTC. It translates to CASGLGTGAPRTKNIQYF.